The 17 T cell receptor beta chains below were found in one sample sequenced in a study of T-cell reconstitution after alpha-beta-depleted transplantation in children. As it was prepared, the TCRbeta library received unique molecular identifiers. TCRdb analysed the PCR reads with MiXCR anew, one entry per CDR3 protein. Of 350,000 to 500,000 distinct CDR3 sequences in the sample, around two fifths were seen once. The sequencing here drew on PBMCs, taken before TCRalphabeta/CD19-depleted stem cell transplant. The receptors here all came from a girl aged 2-10 years with aplastic anemia, due to receive a stem cell transplant.

Ten or more counts support this clonotype. This chain uses TRBV29-1 with TRBJ1-2; D is unresolved. Trimming removed 4 bases from V and 5 bases from J, with 20 bases in between. The CDR3 has 15 amino acids. Per germline, CDR1 SQVTM and CDR2 ANQGSEA. The CDR3 DNA reads TGCAGCGTTGCCTTGGGGTCTGTAGGGCCATATGGCTACACCTTC. The encoded protein is CSVALGSVGPYGYTF.

The table lists this clonotype with many counts. The gene calls are TRBV20-1 and TRBJ2-7, with 8 bases lining up with TRBD2. After removal of 1 base from V and 3 bases from J, the junction contained 11 bases not matched to a gene. In germline, CDR1 is DFQATT, CDR2 SNEGSKA (reference sequence). The CDR3 sequence is 16 residues long. The CDR3 DNA is TGCAGTGCTAGAGGGGACTTCCCGGGGGGGAGCTACGAGCAGTACTTC. As protein: CSARGDFPGGSYEQYF.

This clonotype was found a few times. This chain uses TRBV4-3 with TRBJ2-7, with D possibly TRBD2 on 6 matching bases. The length of the CDR3 is 13 residues. The germline V gene has CDR1 LGHNA and CDR2 YSLEER. V shed 0 bases and J shed 6 bases, with 9 bases lying between them. Here the CDR3 reads CASSQDEGGEQYF. CDR3 coding DNA: TGCGCCAGCAGCCAAGATGAGGGAGGCGAGCAGTACTTC.

This sequence joins TRBV5-1 and TRBJ2-3; possible D gene TRBD1, 5 bases. Germline CDR1 is SGHRS and CDR2 is YFSETQ. Trimming cost V 2 bases and J 0 bases, with 10 bases left between them. This CDR3 region has 15 residues. Here the CDR3 reads CASSFGQGSTDTQYF. DNA for the CDR3: TGCGCCAGCAGCTTTGGGCAGGGAAGCACAGATACGCAGTATTTT.

This chain connects TRBV18 to TRBJ1-4, with D perhaps matching TRBD1 (5 bases). Between the trimmed V and J ends, which lost 6 bases and 7 bases, there was a span of 18 bases. Germline CDR1 KGHSH, CDR2 LQKENI. The length of the CDR3 is 15 residues. The CDR3 protein is CASSPGLQRGEKLFF. The CDR3 bases are TGTGCCAGCTCCCCGGGACTCCAAAGGGGTGAAAAACTGTTTTTT.

Concerning this clonotype: It may be a read error: a sequence one base away is much more abundant. This chain links TRBV20-1 with TRBJ1-5, with no clear D. The V and J ends lost 5 bases and 2 bases respectively, with 10 bases between them. Germline V lookup: CDR1 DFQATT, CDR2 SNEGSKA (reference sequence). The CDR3 loop spans 13 amino acids. The CDR3 is CSAGRRGNQPQHF. For the CDR3, the DNA is TGCAGTGCTGGACGCCGCGGCAATCAGCCCCAGCATTTT.

The rearrangement joins TRBV10-3 to TRBJ2-7, with D uncertain. The germline CDR1 and CDR2 sequences are ENHRY and SYGVKD. This CDR3 is 12 amino acids long. V lost 4 bases and J 5 bases, leaving 9 bases between the germline ends. The chain's CDR3 is CAISATTDEQYF. The CDR3 nucleotides read TGTGCCATCAGTGCGACCACAGACGAGCAGTACTTC.

V gene TRBV5-8 combines with J gene TRBJ2-7; 12 bases align to TRBD2. Germline loops: CDR1 SGHTS, CDR2 YDEGEE. V was clipped by 1 base and J by 4 bases; unmatched bases: 6. This CDR3 contains 16 residues. CDR3 coding DNA: TGTGCCAGCAGCTTGTACGGACTAGCGGGGATTTACGAGCAGTACTTC. The encoded protein is CASSLYGLAGIYEQYF.

The chain combines TRBV12-3 or TRBV12-4 with TRBJ2-1, with no clear D. There are 15 residues in the CDR3. V dropped 2 bases and J dropped 3 bases, with 11 bases sitting between them. CDR3 sequence: CASSLQVRIYNEQFF. Here the CDR3 DNA reads TGTGCCAGCAGTTTACAGGTCCGAATCTACAATGAGCAGTTCTTC.

The chain is built from TRBV12-3 or TRBV12-4 and TRBJ2-7; 10 nucleotides align to TRBD2. CDR3 length: 15 residues. V gave up 2 bases and J gave up 9 bases; unmatched junction bases: 10. The CDR3 region is CASSLSSAGGPVQYF. As DNA, the CDR3 is TGTGCCAGCAGTTTATCTTCAGCGGGAGGGCCAGTGCAGTACTTC.

This clonotype showed up just a few times. The chain uses TRBV7-2 and TRBJ2-1; a weak D match, TRBD2 (5 bases). Trimming stripped 2 bases from V and 9 bases from J, with 11 bases between. CDR3 length equals 13 residues. Germline assignment: CDR1 SGHTA and CDR2 FQGNSA. CDR3 sequence reads: CASSLRELSEQFF. DNA for the CDR3: TGTGCCAGCAGCTTAAGGGAGCTAAGTGAGCAGTTCTTC.

The chain carries TRBV12-3 or TRBV12-4 and TRBJ2-2; D might be TRBD2 (5 bases). The CDR3 has 14 amino acids. The germline V and J ends were trimmed by 6 bases and 5 bases, with 13 bases remaining between them. The CDR3 nucleotides read TGTGCCAGCAGACTTCGGGGAAAGACCGGGGAGCTGTTTTTT. Its translation: CASRLRGKTGELFF.

This clonotype was recorded only once. The chain links TRBV28 to TRBJ2-3; a possible D gene is TRBD1 (6 bases). This CDR3 is built from 15 residues. Trimming took 1 base from V and 5 from J, leaving 13 bases between them. Germline lookup yields CDR1 MDHEN and CDR2 SYDVKM. CDR3 amino acids: CASSLFAGARDTQYF. The DNA for the CDR3 is TGTGCCAGCAGTTTATTTGCAGGGGCGAGAGATACGCAGTATTTT.

The chain couples TRBV29-1 to TRBJ2-1, with D tentatively TRBD1 or TRBD2 (6 bases each). V was clipped by 7 bases and J by 4 bases, with 26 bases between them. The germline CDR1 and CDR2 sequences are SQVTM and ANQGSEA. This CDR3 spans 17 amino acids. CDR3 coding DNA: TGCAGCGGCCGAAGGGCCTGGGGGGCCCCCCTTTACAATGAGCAGTTCTTC. Amino acids: CSGRRAWGAPLYNEQFF.

The chain employs TRBV29-1 and TRBJ2-5; 10 bases map to TRBD1. The CDR3 has 16 residues. Germline CDR1 SQVTM, CDR2 ANQGSEA. The V and J ends lost 3 bases and 5 bases, in that order; junction bases with no gene match: 12. CDR3 nucleotides: TGCAGCGTTGACAACCGCGGGACAGGGGAGGGGGAGACCCAGTACTTC. This translates into CSVDNRGTGEGETQYF.

This clonotype was found a few times. The V call is TRBV29-1, the J call TRBJ2-3; D remains ambiguous. The CDR3 has 13 residues. Germline assignment: CDR1 SQVTM and CDR2 ANQGSEA. V was trimmed by 6 bases and J by 0 bases, leaving 10 bases between them. The CDR3: CSVPDGSTDTQYF. The CDR3 DNA follows: TGCAGCGTACCGGACGGGAGCACAGATACGCAGTATTTT.

The CDR3: CSATGTGGVRNYGYTF. The CDR3 nucleotides are TGCAGTGCTACCGGGACAGGGGGGGTAAGGAACTATGGCTACACCTTC. The J gene is TRBJ1-2, the V gene TRBV20-1; 11 bases are a match to TRBD1. The V gene's germline CDR1 is DFQATT and CDR2 SNEGSKA (reference sequence). The CDR3 sequence is 16 residues long. The V gene end was trimmed by 4 bases and the J gene end by 2 bases; junction bases not matched to a gene: 9.